This entry lists 29 T cell receptor beta chains sequenced from one sample in a study of control samples from healthy donors and cancer patients. Repertoires were generated with immunoSEQ multiplex PCR, while TCRdb's copy carries only in-frame clones and drops some. The sample contains tens of thousands of clones, about four fifths of which appear only once. Sequencing was done on a sample of blood. These receptors came from a man in his 70s in good health.

The chain recombines TRBV7-9 with TRBJ2-3; 9 bases are shared with TRBD2. The length of the CDR3 is 19 residues. CDR1 SEHNR and CDR2 FQNEAQ come from the germline V gene (reference sequence). V lost 2 bases, J lost 3 bases, and 15 bases stayed unmatched. In DNA form, the CDR3 reads TGTGCCAGCAGCTTAAGGATGGCGGGGGGGATTCAGGAGACAGATACGCAGTATTTT. Translating it yields CASSLRMAGGIQETDTQYF.

The chain has TRBV7-9 and TRBJ1-3, with unresolved D. The CDR3 has 13 residues. Germline V CDR1 and CDR2: SEHNR, FQNEAQ (reference sequence). Trimming took 1 base from V and 4 from J, leaving 5 bases between them. The CDR3 here is CASSLVGGNTIYF. CDR3 DNA sequence: TGTGCCAGCAGCTTAGTTGGGGGAAACACCATATATTTT.

This sequence joins TRBV9 and TRBJ1-1; maybe TRBD1 (5 bases). The germline gives CDR1 SGDLS, CDR2 YYNGEE. The CDR3 has 14 amino acids. The V and J ends lost 4 bases and 5 bases respectively, with 15 bases between them. In nucleotides, the CDR3 is TGTGCCAGCAGCATCGGGACGGGAGGGACTGAAGCTTTCTTT. Protein sequence: CASSIGTGGTEAFF.

The chain combines TRBV4-2 with TRBJ2-7, with D tentatively TRBD2 (6 bases). Germline V lookup: CDR1 LGHNA, CDR2 YNFKEQ. Between the trimmed V and J ends, which lost 3 bases and 2 bases, there was a span of 14 bases. This CDR3 contains 15 residues. The chain's CDR3 is CASSHSRDSTYEQYF. The CDR3 nucleotides are TGTGCCAGCAGCCATTCCCGGGACTCAACCTACGAGCAGTACTTC.

The chain is built from TRBV9 and TRBJ2-7; D unresolved. CDR1 and CDR2 (germline): SGDLS, YYNGEE. Trimming took 1 base from V and 4 from J, leaving 3 bases between them. The length of the CDR3 is 11 residues. Here the CDR3 DNA reads TGTGCCAGCAGCGTAAATTACGAGCAGTACTTC. It codes for CASSVNYEQYF.

J is TRBJ2-3 and V is TRBV19; TRBD1 matches at 10 bases. J gave up 2 bases and V 6 bases, and 5 bases lay outside the gene matches. The CDR3 totals 15 residues. CDR1 is LNHDA, CDR2 SQIVND, per germline (reference sequence). This CDR3 reads CASSGTGANTDTQYF. The CDR3 DNA follows: TGTGCCAGTAGCGGGACAGGGGCCAACACAGATACGCAGTATTTT.

The sample holds a few counts of this clone. The chain recombines TRBV11-3 with TRBJ2-1; 9 bases fit TRBD2. The CDR3 contains 15 residues. Germline lookup yields CDR1 SGHNT and CDR2 YENEEA. The J segment lost 6 bases and the V segment lost 5 bases, leaving 8 bases of the junction unmatched. This CDR3 is CASSPGLAGFNEQFF. The DNA for the CDR3 is TGTGCCAGCAGCCCGGGACTAGCAGGTTTCAATGAGCAGTTCTTC. Full variable domain (missing parts from reference TRBV11-3 and TRBJ2-1): EAGVVQSPRYKIIEKKQPVAFWCNPISGHNTLYWYLQNLGQGPELLIRYENEEAVDDSQLPKDRFSAERLKGVDSTLKIQPAELGDSAVYLCASSPGLAGFNEQFFGPGTRLTVL.

V gene TRBV28 combines with J gene TRBJ1-6; D gene ambiguous. The CDR3 contains 12 residues. Germline V gene data show CDR1 as MDHEN and CDR2 as SYDVKM. Trimming removed 3 bases at V and 13 bases at J, with 10 bases between. Here the CDR3 DNA reads TGTGCCAGCAGTTTTAAGGGTTTGCCCCTCCACTTT. Translation gives CASSFKGLPLHF.

CDR3 in DNA: TGTGCCAGCAGGCCCGAAAGGGTTTCTGAAGCTTTCTTT. Translated: CASRPERVSEAFF. The chain combines TRBV2 with TRBJ1-1; D is uncertain. This CDR3 contains 13 residues. V was shortened by 6 bases and J by 6 bases, with 14 bases between the two germline ends. Germline V gene sequence: CDR1 SNHLY, CDR2 FYNNEI.

The chain links TRBV5-1 to TRBJ1-1, with D hard to call. Germline CDR1 SGHRS, CDR2 YFSETQ. CDR3 length equals 15 residues. Trimming took off 1 base at V and 0 bases at J, with 10 bases between the two ends. In nucleotides, the CDR3 is TGCGCCAGCAGCTTGACCACATTCGTGAACACTGAAGCTTTCTTT. Translating it yields CASSLTTFVNTEAFF.

J is TRBJ2-1 and V is TRBV5-1; D unresolved. The CDR3 totals 13 residues. Trimming pared 3 bases from V and 2 bases from J, leaving 6 bases between. Looked up from germline, CDR1 is SGHRS and CDR2 is YFSETQ. CDR3: CASSSTTYNEQFF. CDR3 nucleotides: TGCGCCAGCAGCTCCACCACCTACAATGAGCAGTTCTTC.

The genes are TRBV5-8 and TRBJ2-3; no firm D call. Germline CDR1 SGHTS, CDR2 YDEGEE. The CDR3 is made up of 15 amino acids. Trimming took 4 bases from V and 1 from J, leaving 13 bases between them. The CDR3 loop reads CASSPARRRTDTQYF. DNA of the CDR3: TGTGCCAGCAGCCCTGCCCGCCGGCGCACAGATACGCAGTATTTT. Supplemented by reference TRBV5-8 and TRBJ2-3, the full variable domain reads EAGVTQSPTHLIKTRGQQATLRCSPISGHTSVYWYQQALGLGLQFLLWYDEGEERNRGNFPPRFSGRQFPNYSSELNVNALELEDSALYLCASSPARRRTDTQYFGPGTRLTVL.

This clone appeared a single time. The CDR3 here is CASSFRWGGNQPQHF. The CDR3 DNA sequence: TGTGCCAGCAGTTTTAGATGGGGAGGCAATCAGCCCCAGCATTTT. The genes are TRBV28 and TRBJ1-5; D ambiguous. CDR1 is MDHEN and CDR2 is SYDVKM in the germline V gene. This CDR3 spans 15 amino acids. The V and J ends lost 3 bases and 2 bases respectively, with 11 bases between them.

This clone showed up just once. The chain carries TRBV12-3 or TRBV12-4 and TRBJ2-5; TRBD2 matches 7 bases. Trimming at V came to 6 bases and at J to 4 bases, leaving 5 bases not matched to a gene. CDR3 length: 13 residues. This chain's CDR3 is CASSTGLRETQYF. CDR3 sequence (DNA): TGTGCCAGCAGCACGGGACTAAGAGAGACCCAGTACTTC.

The V call is TRBV5-5, the J call TRBJ2-3, with 8 bases matching TRBD2. The CDR3 is 18 amino acids. Losses at the gene ends were 0 bases for V and 0 bases for J; bases not matched to a gene: 9. Germline V CDR1 and CDR2: SGHKS, YYEKEE (reference sequence). The CDR3 DNA follows: TGTGCCAGCAGCTTGGGCCTTAAGCGGGGGTCTAGCACAGATACGCAGTATTTT. Translating it yields CASSLGLKRGSSTDTQYF.

The rearrangement uses TRBV29-1 and TRBJ2-5; D perhaps matches TRBD2 (6 bases). V gave up 2 bases and J gave up 5 bases, with 18 bases separating them. This CDR3 has 15 residues. CDR1 is SQVTM, CDR2 ANQGSEA, per germline. Here the CDR3 reads CSVERISGPGETQYF. CDR3 in DNA: TGCAGCGTTGAAAGGATTAGCGGCCCCGGGGAGACCCAGTACTTC.

This clone has a handful of counts. V gene TRBV5-1 combines with J gene TRBJ2-5; TRBD1 might be the D (6 bases). Trimming cost V 0 bases and J 1 base, with 10 bases left between them. Germline assignment: CDR1 SGHRS and CDR2 YFSETQ. The CDR3 runs to 15 residues. The CDR3 sequence: CASSLVAGAQETQYF. In nucleotides, the CDR3 is TGCGCCAGCAGCTTGGTTGCAGGGGCCCAAGAGACCCAGTACTTC.

The chain joins TRBV19 to TRBJ1-3; D possibly corresponds to TRBD1 (6 bases). The V end was cut by 7 bases, the J end by 0 bases, with 10 bases between. Germline values: CDR1 LNHDA, CDR2 SQIVND (reference sequence). The CDR3 length is 14 residues. CDR3 in DNA: TGTGCCAGTACCCAGGGGAGCTCTGGAAACACCATATATTTT. Protein product: CASTQGSSGNTIYF. Looking up the rest from reference TRBV19 and TRBJ1-3 gives the full variable domain: DGGITQSPKYLFRKEGQNVTLSCEQNLNHDAMYWYRQDPGQGLRLIYYSQIVNDFQKGDIAEGYSVSREKKESFPLTVTSAQKNPTAFYLCASTQGSSGNTIYFGEGSWLTVV.

This clone was seen more than once but under ten times. The gene calls are TRBV28 and TRBJ1-1; D is undetermined. The CDR3 extends over 11 amino acids. Per germline, CDR1 MDHEN and CDR2 SYDVKM. V was trimmed by 2 bases and J by 7 bases, leaving 5 bases between them. The CDR3, as DNA: TGTGCCAGCAGTTTAAGGAGTGAAGCTTTCTTT. Its translation: CASSLRSEAFF.

The chain has TRBV5-6 and TRBJ1-2; TRBD1 might be the D (5 bases). V was cut by 2 bases and J by 8 bases, with 10 bases left in between. The CDR3 runs 12 residues. The germline V gene has CDR1 SGHDT and CDR2 YYEEEE. CDR3 region: CASSLTGTGYTF. The CDR3, as DNA: TGTGCCAGCAGCTTAACAGGAACCGGCTACACCTTC.

CDR3 nucleotide sequence: TGTGCCAGCAGTTTCTTAGGGCGAGCTTTCTTT. Protein sequence: CASSFLGRAFF. The chain uses TRBV12-3 or TRBV12-4 and TRBJ1-1; D remains unclear. The CDR3 covers 11 residues. Trimming pared 3 bases from V and 10 bases from J, leaving 9 bases between.

V usage is TRBV11-2 and J usage is TRBJ2-7, with a possible D match to TRBD1 (5 bases). V was clipped by 0 bases and J by 6 bases, with 9 bases between them. The CDR3 runs 13 residues. The germline CDR1 and CDR2 sequences are SGHAT and FQNNGV. The CDR3 sequence: CASSLDTTVEQYF. The CDR3 region has the DNA TGTGCCAGCAGCTTAGACACGACAGTCGAGCAGTACTTC.

V gene TRBV5-1 combines with J gene TRBJ2-7; D remains ambiguous. In germline, CDR1 is SGHRS, CDR2 YFSETQ. The V end lost 6 bases, the J end lost 1 base, and 14 bases lay between the germline ends. CDR3 length equals 14 residues. The CDR3 reads CASTVGFGSYEQYF. The CDR3 nucleotides read TGCGCCAGCACAGTCGGGTTTGGGTCCTACGAGCAGTACTTC.

The chain uses TRBV6-6 and TRBJ2-7; D is uncertain. The V gene's germline CDR1 is MNHNY and CDR2 SVGAGI (reference sequence). The V end lost 5 bases, the J end lost 0 bases, and 8 bases lay between the germline ends. This CDR3 is built from 13 residues. CDR3 DNA: TGTGCCAGCAGTCGGACGGACTCCTACGAGCAGTACTTC. Amino acids: CASSRTDSYEQYF.

This chain joins TRBV16 and TRBJ2-6, with no clear D. Per germline, CDR1 KGHSY and CDR2 FQNENV. V was trimmed by 8 bases and J by 0 bases, leaving 17 bases between them. The CDR3 loop spans 17 amino acids. The CDR3 loop reads CASRKNNYYSGANVLTF. CDR3 sequence (DNA): TGTGCCAGCCGCAAAAACAATTATTACTCTGGGGCCAACGTCCTGACTTTC. Full variable domain (outside the CDR3, taken from reference TRBV16 and TRBJ2-6): GEEVAQTPKHLVRGEGQKAKLYCAPIKGHSYVFWYQQVLKNEFKFLISFQNENVFDETGMPKERFSAKCLPNSPCSLEIQATKLEDSAVYFCASRKNNYYSGANVLTFGAGSRLTVL.

The V and J genes are TRBV2 and TRBJ1-4; D is undetermined. The V gene's germline CDR1 is SNHLY and CDR2 FYNNEI. CDR3 size: 12 residues. V lost 4 bases, J lost 4 bases, and 4 bases lay in between. The CDR3 DNA reads as TGTGCCAGCAGTGGTCATAATGAAAAACTGTTTTTT. Amino acid sequence: CASSGHNEKLFF.

The chain employs TRBV6-5 and TRBJ2-1; 10 bases map to TRBD2. CDR1 MNHEY and CDR2 SVGAGI come from the germline V gene. The CDR3 has 16 residues. V gave up 4 bases and J gave up 9 bases; unmatched junction bases: 12. The CDR3 nucleotides read TGTGCCAGCAGTTCCCATCCTAGCGGGAGATTCAGTGAGCAGTTCTTC. This sequence encodes CASSSHPSGRFSEQFF.

Here the CDR3 reads CASQTGSSEIKEQFF. CDR3 bases: TGTGCCAGCCAGACCGGGTCTAGCGAGATTAAAGAGCAGTTCTTC. The rearrangement uses TRBV7-9 and TRBJ2-1, with D perhaps TRBD2 (6 bases). The germline V gene encodes CDR1 SEHNR and CDR2 FQNEAQ (reference sequence). This CDR3 spans 15 amino acids. V lost 8 bases and J 10 bases, leaving 24 bases between the germline ends.

This clone was detected only once. V is TRBV4-1 and J is TRBJ2-1; 13 nucleotides agree with TRBD2. The CDR3 sequence is 17 residues long. With 3 bases clipped from V and 9 bases from J, the junction kept 11 bases outside the gene matches. Germline values: CDR1 MGHRA, CDR2 YSYEKL. CDR3 nucleotides: TGCGCCAGCAGCCAGGGACTAGCGGGGCCGGTACTTCGTGAGCAGTTCTTC. It is translated as CASSQGLAGPVLREQFF.